Listed below are T cell receptor beta chains from one sample, sequenced in a study of cytomegalovirus exposure and HLA in healthy donors. Assay used: immunoSEQ multiplex PCR; TCRdb lists only in-frame clones, some missing. This table lists 65,000 to 95,000 clones. Source material: PBMCs. The receptor set was obtained from a woman aged 55-69 years in good health and CMV-seronegative. CDR3s leave out the opening cysteine and the closing phenylalanine or tryptophan.

J: TRBJ2-5
V: TRBV19
CDR3: ASRAGGETQY

J: TRBJ1-5
V: TRBV28
CDR3: ASSLTENYQPQH

J: TRBJ2-7
V: TRBV18
CDR3: ASSLGQENEQY

J: TRBJ2-2
V: TRBV5-1
CDR3: ASSLVGQGAWTGELF

J: TRBJ1-2
V: TRBV19
CDR3: ASRGGPPLDGYT

J: TRBJ1-5
V: TRBV29-1
CDR3: SVVGQVGQPQH

J: TRBJ2-7
V: TRBV27
CDR3: ASGVAAYEQY

J: TRBJ1-1
V: TRBV11-3
CDR3: ASSFGGRDTEAF

J: TRBJ1-2
V: TRBV15
CDR3: ATSGDRVGNGYT

J: TRBJ2-7
V: TRBV5-1
CDR3: ASSDSTYEQY

J: TRBJ2-5
V: TRBV13
CDR3: ASSLFMGELAGHQETQY

J: TRBJ2-1
V: TRBV7-2
CDR3: ASSLWGGNEQF

J: NA
V: TRBV10-1
CDR3: ATRTGDEQY

J: TRBJ2-7
V: TRBV28
CDR3: ASSLQEPMYEQY

J: TRBJ2-1
V: TRBV28
CDR3: ASSFAPGLNNEQF

J: TRBJ2-2
V: TRBV9
CDR3: ASSVVAGVTGELF

J: TRBJ1-1
V: TRBV30
CDR3: AWNSGGFAEAF

J: TRBJ1-5
V: TRBV6-1
CDR3: ASSESRNQPQH

J: TRBJ2-6
V: TRBV5-1
CDR3: ASSWAGGIGANVLT

J: TRBJ2-3
V: TRBV5-8
CDR3: ASSSPAGPTDTQY

J: TRBJ1-5
V: TRBV28
CDR3: ASSQGRGQPQH

J: TRBJ2-2
V: TRBV5-1
CDR3: ASSYGTSGMVGELF